The next 22 T cell receptor beta chains were all read from a single sample in a study of cytomegalovirus exposure and HLA in healthy donors. 60 Vbeta and 13 Jbeta primers were used in PCR. Sequenced by immunoSEQ multiplex PCR; TCRdb stores in-frame clones only, minus some. The sample shows fewer than 200,000 clones, approximately 80% of them seen only once. The sequencing sample was made of PBMCs. The receptors shown here come from a man aged 25 to 45 in good health and CMV-seropositive.

The gene calls are TRBV6-5 and TRBJ1-5; D remains unclear. V lost 2 bases and J 7 bases, leaving 9 bases between the germline ends. Germline assignment: CDR1 MNHEY and CDR2 SVGAGI. The CDR3 extends over 13 amino acids. The CDR3 DNA reads TGTGCCAGCAGTTACGATCGAGAACAGCCCCAGCATTTT. Its protein product is CASSYDREQPQHF.

The chain is built from TRBV5-1 and TRBJ1-6; 11 nucleotides align to TRBD1. CDR1 and CDR2 (germline): SGHRS, YFSETQ. The CDR3 spans 14 residues. V lost 4 bases, J lost 14 bases, and 8 bases stayed unmatched. The CDR3 sequence: CASSPGTGGGSLHF. For the CDR3, the DNA is TGCGCCAGCAGCCCCGGGACAGGGGGTGGGTCCCTCCACTTT.

The CDR3 nucleotides read TGTGCCAGCAGCTTGGCGGTTGAGGATGAGCAGTTCTTC. This translates into CASSLAVEDEQFF. The V call is TRBV7-9, the J call TRBJ2-1; D ambiguous. The CDR3 is 13 residues long. In germline, CDR1 is SEHNR, CDR2 FQNEAQ (reference sequence). With 3 bases removed from V and 8 bases from J, the gap between germline ends came to 11 bases.

The chain employs TRBV30 and TRBJ2-3; TRBD2 matches at 8 bases. Germline CDR1 reads GTSNPN; CDR2 reads SVGIG (reference sequence). The junction had 1 base not matched to a gene; V was cut back by 4 bases and J by 4 bases. CDR3 size: 12 residues. The CDR3 DNA is TGTGCCTGGACCGGGGGGGCAGATACGCAGTATTTT. Its protein is CAWTGGADTQYF.

V usage is TRBV5-1 and J usage is TRBJ2-2; D call uncertain. The germline V and J ends were trimmed by 1 base and 4 bases, with 5 bases remaining between them. CDR1 and CDR2 from the germline V gene are SGHRS and YFSETQ. The CDR3 contains 13 residues. Here the CDR3 DNA reads TGCGCCAGCAGCTTGTTATCCACCGGGGAGCTGTTTTTT. This codes for CASSLLSTGELFF.

The table lists this clone with a count of one. The chain carries TRBV19 and TRBJ2-7, with a tentative D call TRBD1 (6 bases). This CDR3 spans 15 amino acids. Deletions cut 5 bases from V and 1 base from J, with 15 bases between. Looked up from germline, CDR1 is LNHDA and CDR2 is SQIVND (reference sequence). CDR3 sequence (DNA): TGTGCCAGTAGTTCCCTCGACAGGCGGTCCTACGAGCAGTACTTC. This codes for CASSSLDRRSYEQYF.

This clone was counted between two and nine times. The rearrangement joins TRBV7-2 to TRBJ1-4; 7 bases map to TRBD1. The J segment lost 5 bases and the V segment lost 5 bases, leaving 11 bases of the junction unmatched. Germline V gene data show CDR1 as SGHTA and CDR2 as FQGNSA. The CDR3 has 16 residues. CDR3 residues: CASSPWVGQPNEKLFF. CDR3 DNA: TGTGCCAGCAGCCCTTGGGTGGGACAGCCAAATGAAAAACTGTTTTTT. Combining the CDR3 with reference TRBV7-2 and TRBJ1-4 gives the whole variable domain GAGVSQSPSNKVTEKGKDVELRCDPISGHTALYWYRQSLGQGLEFLIYFQGNSAPDKSGLPSDRFSAERTGGSVSTLTIQRTQQEDSAVYLCASSPWVGQPNEKLFFGSGTQLSVL.

The V and J genes are TRBV30 and TRBJ1-4, with TRBD1 matching 12 bases. The trim removed 1 base at V and 8 bases at J, leaving 11 bases unmatched. CDR1 is GTSNPN and CDR2 is SVGIG in the germline V gene (reference sequence). This CDR3 contains 17 residues. The CDR3 is CAWSASGTGGVREKLFF. The CDR3 DNA is TGTGCCTGGAGTGCCTCCGGGACAGGGGGCGTGAGGGAAAAACTGTTTTTT.

The chain carries TRBV30 and TRBJ2-3; D remains ambiguous. V shed 5 bases and J shed 0 bases, with 6 bases lying between them. Looked up from germline, CDR1 is GTSNPN and CDR2 is SVGIG (reference sequence). This CDR3 spans 12 amino acids. This CDR3 is CAWAASTDTQYF. The CDR3 region has the DNA TGTGCCTGGGCGGCCAGCACAGATACGCAGTATTTT.

This clone was seen just once. V is TRBV6-6 and J is TRBJ1-5; D gene uncertain. Germline assignment: CDR1 MNHNY and CDR2 SVGAGI (reference sequence). V shed 8 bases and J shed 4 bases, with 18 bases lying between them. This CDR3 is 15 amino acids long. The CDR3 sequence: CASANRDLRNQPQHF. The CDR3 region has the DNA TGTGCCAGCGCTAATCGGGATTTAAGGAATCAGCCCCAGCATTTT.

This clone has a handful of counts. This chain joins TRBV2 and TRBJ2-7; TRBD1 matches 8 bases. Trimming took 5 bases from V and 0 from J; bases not matched to a gene: 6. CDR1 is SNHLY and CDR2 is FYNNEI in the germline V gene. The CDR3 runs 15 residues. CDR3 in DNA: TGTGCCAGCAGTAAACAGGACAGGGACTCCTACGAGCAGTACTTC. It translates to CASSKQDRDSYEQYF.

As concerns this clone: Different DNA sequences within this sample yield the same CDR3. The chain links TRBV30 to TRBJ2-7, with 7 bases fitting TRBD1. The V gene's germline CDR1 is GTSNPN and CDR2 SVGIG (reference sequence). This CDR3 contains 14 residues. Germline trimming cut 5 bases from V and 0 bases from J; bases unmatched to any gene: 7. Here the CDR3 DNA reads TGTGCCTGGGCCACGGACAGGCACTCCTACGAGCAGTACTTC. Its protein is CAWATDRHSYEQYF.

The genes are TRBV29-1 and TRBJ1-1; the match to TRBD1 covers 10 bases. The CDR3 spans 14 residues. V lost 3 bases and J lost 4; bases outside the gene matches: 5. Germline V lookup: CDR1 SQVTM, CDR2 ANQGSEA. The CDR3 coding sequence is TGCAGCGTTGATAAGGGGACAGGGGTCACTGAAGCTTTCTTT. It specifies CSVDKGTGVTEAFF.

This chain uses TRBV5-5 with TRBJ2-3; D may be TRBD1 (5 bases). The CDR3 loop spans 15 amino acids. Germline CDR1 and CDR2: SGHKS and YYEKEE (reference sequence). The V gene lost 2 bases and the J gene lost 2 bases, with 12 bases spanning the gap. The CDR3, as DNA: TGTGCCAGCAGCTTCGAACCCAGGGACACAGATACGCAGTATTTT. This translates into CASSFEPRDTDTQYF.

The gene calls are TRBV7-7 and TRBJ2-7; TRBD1 aligns across 8 bases. CDR1 is SSHAT and CDR2 is FNYEAQ in the germline V gene (reference sequence). This CDR3 is 14 amino acids long. V was clipped by 1 base and J by 5 bases; unmatched bases: 4. The CDR3 here is CASSLGTGLDEQYF. The CDR3 DNA follows: TGTGCCAGCAGCTTAGGGACAGGGTTAGACGAGCAGTACTTC.

In its sample, this clone was seen a few times. The rearrangement uses TRBV30 and TRBJ2-5, with D possibly matching TRBD2 (5 bases). Germline values: CDR1 GTSNPN, CDR2 SVGIG (reference sequence). The CDR3 runs 14 residues. Between the trimmed V and J ends, which lost 8 bases and 5 bases, there was a span of 21 bases. The CDR3 spells CAGSGIGREETQYF. In DNA form, the CDR3 reads TGTGCCGGCTCCGGGATTGGGAGAGAGGAGACCCAGTACTTC.

The V call is TRBV6-1, the J call TRBJ1-5; the D gene is possibly TRBD1 (6 bases). The ends were cut back, 4 bases at V and 6 bases at J, with 13 bases in the middle. Germline V gene data show CDR1 as MNHNS and CDR2 as SASEGT. The CDR3 length is 14 residues. The CDR3 DNA follows: TGTGCCAGCAGTGCACAGGGAGCTGGTCAGCCCCAGCATTTT. It encodes CASSAQGAGQPQHF.

This clone was detected a few times. The chain carries TRBV6-1 and TRBJ2-3, with TRBD1 identical over 7 bases. J lost 3 bases, V lost 4 bases, and 10 bases had no gene match. The CDR3 is 16 residues long. Germline V CDR1 and CDR2: MNHNS, SASEGT. DNA for the CDR3: TGTGCCAGCAGTGTAACAGGGGTTATGATAACAGATACGCAGTATTTT. Protein sequence: CASSVTGVMITDTQYF.

This chain links TRBV7-2 with TRBJ1-5, with 7 bases identical to TRBD1. Trimming took 4 bases from V and 2 from J; bases not matched to a gene: 8. Germline CDR1 and CDR2: SGHTA and FQGNSA. The CDR3 sequence is 16 residues long. The CDR3 coding sequence is TGTGCCAGCAGCTCACCTACAGGGGTCGGCAATCAGCCCCAGCATTTT. This codes for CASSSPTGVGNQPQHF.

CDR3 loop: CATERGINEQFF. In DNA, the CDR3 is TGTGCCACTGAAAGGGGGATCAATGAGCAGTTCTTC. V and J are TRBV28 and TRBJ2-1; D possibly corresponds to TRBD1 (6 bases). V lost 10 bases and J 6 bases, leaving 13 bases between the germline ends. CDR1 and CDR2 (germline): MDHEN, SYDVKM. The CDR3 covers 12 residues.

CDR3 in DNA: TGTGCCAGCAGCAGCAGGGGGAATCGAGGAAACACCATATATTTT. It yields the protein CASSSRGNRGNTIYF. The chain links TRBV7-9 to TRBJ1-3, with 7 bases that match TRBD1. Germline lookup yields CDR1 SEHNR and CDR2 FQNEAQ (reference sequence). CDR3 length: 15 residues. Trimming took 5 bases from V and 4 from J; bases not matched to a gene: 8.

This sequence joins TRBV2 and TRBJ2-2; D possibly corresponds to TRBD1 (5 bases). V dropped 0 bases and J dropped 7 bases, with 12 bases sitting between them. CDR1 SNHLY and CDR2 FYNNEI come from the germline V gene. This CDR3 comprises 15 residues. CDR3: CASSEALSGIGELFF. In nucleotides, the CDR3 is TGTGCCAGCAGTGAAGCGCTTTCAGGGATCGGGGAGCTGTTTTTT.